This TCR beta chain was identified during a study of T cells after yellow fever vaccination. About the study: Fractions low in cell number were prepared with SMART-Seq v4 Ultra Low Input.

Notes on the study in general: Boosting was followed by the reappearance of most primary-vaccination clones (approximately 95% CD4, about 88% CD8). Overall, a small share of clonotypes was seen in both CD4 and CD8 compartments.

As to this clonotype: Its specificity is unknown.

This CDR3 contains 15 residues. V was shortened by 3 bases and J by 0 bases, with 12 bases between the two germline ends. Germline V gene lookup returns CDR1 DFQATT and CDR2 SNEGSKA (reference sequence). 5'RACE template switching added a universal primer site and UMIs to TCR cDNA. TCRdb analysed the 5' RACE reads with MiXCR anew, one entry per CDR3 protein. This table holds 550,000 or so distinct CDR3 sequences, under 25% found once. This TCR derives from a young man who received the YFV17D yellow fever vaccine. Material: PBMCs, obtained 15 days after the yellow fever booster vaccination. The chain combines TRBV20-1 with TRBJ2-4, with D possibly matching TRBD2 (6 bases). CDR3 residues: CSAREGLIAKNIQYF. CDR3 sequence (DNA): TGCAGTGCTAGGGAGGGACTTATAGCCAAAAACATTCAGTACTTC.